The following is a TCR beta chain sequence with its context. Its antigen is not identified. The sample originates from a study of CD4 T cells in relation to SARS-CoV-2 and coronaviruses. Study-level background: PBMCs were cultured with antigen for roughly 9 days before TCR beta sequencing. Controls used an HIV-1 Nef peptide pool or no peptide.

Before the COVID-19 pandemic, during about 2010-2018, CD4+ T cells were taken from unexposed donors. After approximately 10 days of culture, CD4+ T cells were isolated. Germline V gives CDR1 MRHNA, CDR2 SNTAGT. CDR3 length equals 13 residues. Trimming removed 2 bases at V and 8 bases at J, with 10 bases between. Sequencing was performed with immunoSEQ multiplex PCR; in TCRdb, only in-frame clones are kept and a portion is missing. The sample lists some 21,000 clones; about three quarters were seen once. The specimen was CD4+ T cells from PBMCs, cultured in vitro. This chain connects TRBV6-4 to TRBJ2-1; a weak D match, TRBD1 (6 bases). This TCR derives from a human donor in good health. The CDR3 region has the DNA TGTGCCAGCAGTGACACCGACAGGCATGAGCAGTTCTTC. The encoded protein is CASSDTDRHEQFF.